This T cell receptor beta chain was recovered during a study of chemoradiotherapy in HPV16-positive cancers. In the case of this clone: Its target is not known.

This CDR3 is 15 amino acids long. The germline CDR1 and CDR2 sequences are SNHLY and FYNNEI. V was pared by 6 bases and J by 6 bases, with 5 bases of the junction left unmatched. The study, taken as a whole, reports: The functional HPV-specific definition rests on just two HPV16-positive patients. During treatment, candidate HPV-specific clones and E7-related motifs expanded in tumor. HPV-responsive T-cell expansion during chemoradiotherapy was linked to improved recurrence-free survival in HPV16-positive patients.

TCRdb's table, derived via immunoSEQ multiplex PCR, lists solely in-frame clones and lacks some. In the table there are 30,000 to 35,000 clones, 80% to 90% of which are singletons. The sample consisted of blood, taken from a patient who underwent chemoradiotherapy. The source of this sequence is a human donor with HPV-associated anogenital cancer. The gene calls are TRBV2 and TRBJ2-2; 12 bases agree with TRBD2. DNA of the CDR3: TGTGCCAGCAGCCCTAGCGGGAGGGCCCCCGGGGAGCTGTTTTTT. As protein: CASSPSGRAPGELFF.